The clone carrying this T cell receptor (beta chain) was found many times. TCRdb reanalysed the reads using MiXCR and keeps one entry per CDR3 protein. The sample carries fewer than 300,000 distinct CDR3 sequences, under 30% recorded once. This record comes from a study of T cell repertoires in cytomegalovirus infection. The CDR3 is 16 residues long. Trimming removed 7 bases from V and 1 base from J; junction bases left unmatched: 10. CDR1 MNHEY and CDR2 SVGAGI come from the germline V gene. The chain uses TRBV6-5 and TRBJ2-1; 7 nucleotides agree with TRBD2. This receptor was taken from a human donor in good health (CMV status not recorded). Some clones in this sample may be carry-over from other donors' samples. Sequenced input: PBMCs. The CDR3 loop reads CASKNAGGKSYNEQFF. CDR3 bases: TGTGCCAGCAAAAACGCCGGGGGGAAATCCTACAATGAGCAGTTCTTC.